This TCR beta chain was retrieved from a study of blood T cells in healthy people across ages. Study findings and constraints: In older individuals, TCR beta diversity per million T cells was lower, falling roughly linearly with age.

PCR was performed a second time for 7 to 11 cycles using a sample-barcoded 5' primer and a J-beta primer mix. TCRdb passed the 5' RACE reads through MiXCR, listing each CDR3 protein once. The sample gives 450,000 to 600,000 distinct CDR3 sequences, roughly a quarter of which show up once; 3% to 4.5% is in the top ten. Regarding this clonotype: Its antigen is still unknown.

These sequences were also reported in another study, on T cells of mothers and their children.

The TCR originated in a boy aged 2 to 9 in good health. The sequencing input was blood.

This chain's CDR3 is CASSLLGLAGVETQYF. CDR3 DNA sequence: TGTGCCAGCAGTTTATTGGGACTAGCGGGAGTAGAGACCCAGTACTTC. J is TRBJ2-5 and V is TRBV27; 14 bases line up with TRBD2. There are 16 residues in the CDR3. Germline CDR1 and CDR2: MNHEY and SMNVEV (reference sequence). V lost 1 base and J lost 4; bases outside the gene matches: 2.